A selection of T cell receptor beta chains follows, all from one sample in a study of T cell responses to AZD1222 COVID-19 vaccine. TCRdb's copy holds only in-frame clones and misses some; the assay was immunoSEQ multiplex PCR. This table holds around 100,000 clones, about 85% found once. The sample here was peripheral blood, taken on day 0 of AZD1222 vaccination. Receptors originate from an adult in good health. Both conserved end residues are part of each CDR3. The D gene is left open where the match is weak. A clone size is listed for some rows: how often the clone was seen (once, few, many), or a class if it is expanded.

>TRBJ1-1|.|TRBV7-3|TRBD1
CASSKAGTGGTEAFF
TGTGCCAGCAGCAAAGCCGGGACAGGGGGCACTGAAGCTTTCTTT
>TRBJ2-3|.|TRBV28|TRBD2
CASSGTSGPSTDTQYF
TGTGCCAGCAGTGGGACTAGCGGCCCTAGCACAGATACGCAGTATTTT
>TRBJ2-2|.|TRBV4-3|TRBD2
CASSQLAGAGELFF
TGCGCCAGCAGCCAATTAGCGGGGGCCGGGGAGCTGTTTTTT
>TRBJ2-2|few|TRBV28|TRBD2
CASSLISGRAAWTGELFF
TGTGCCAGCAGTCTTATTAGCGGGAGGGCAGCGTGGACCGGGGAGCTGTTTTTT
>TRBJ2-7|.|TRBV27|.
CASRQWGDYEQYF
TGTGCCAGCAGGCAATGGGGGGACTACGAGCAGTACTTC
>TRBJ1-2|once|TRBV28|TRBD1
CASRPPGQALYGYTF
TGTGCCAGCAGACCCCCGGGACAGGCTCTTTATGGCTACACCTTC
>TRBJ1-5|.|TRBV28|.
CASIAQFNQPQHF
TGTGCCTCAATTGCGCAGTTCAATCAGCCCCAGCATTTT
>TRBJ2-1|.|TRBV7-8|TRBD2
CASSFGTSGIDEVNEQFF
TGTGCCAGCAGCTTCGGGACTAGCGGGATAGACGAGGTCAATGAGCAGTTCTTC
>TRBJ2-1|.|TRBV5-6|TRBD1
CASRRTGGLRYNEQFF
TGTGCCAGCAGGCGGACAGGAGGATTGCGCTACAATGAGCAGTTCTTC
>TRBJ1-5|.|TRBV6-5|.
CASSHTAGINQPQHF
TGTGCCAGCAGTCATACAGCAGGGATAAATCAGCCCCAGCATTTT
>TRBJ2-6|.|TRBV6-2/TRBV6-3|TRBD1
CASSYPGQFLSGANVLTF
TGTGCCAGCAGTTACCCGGGACAGTTCCTCTCTGGGGCCAACGTCCTGACTTTC
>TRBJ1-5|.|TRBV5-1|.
CASSLEPAGNQPQHF
TGCGCCAGCAGCTTGGAACCCGCAGGCAATCAGCCCCAGCATTTT
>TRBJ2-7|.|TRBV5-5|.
CASSLETGRYEQYF
TGTGCCAGCAGCTTGGAAACAGGGCGGTACGAGCAGTACTTC
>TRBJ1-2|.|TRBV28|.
CASILRGNYGYTF
TGTGCCAGCATTCTTCGGGGAAACTATGGCTACACCTTC
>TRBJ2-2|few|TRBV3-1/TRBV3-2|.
CASSHLDTGELFF
TGTGCCAGCAGCCATCTAGATACCGGGGAGCTGTTTTTT
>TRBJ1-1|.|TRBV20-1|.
CSAFTWPEAFF
TGCAGTGCTTTTACGTGGCCTGAAGCTTTCTTT
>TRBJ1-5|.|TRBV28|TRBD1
CASIAGTGKNQPQHF
TGTGCCAGCATCGCCGGGACAGGGAAAAATCAGCCCCAGCATTTT